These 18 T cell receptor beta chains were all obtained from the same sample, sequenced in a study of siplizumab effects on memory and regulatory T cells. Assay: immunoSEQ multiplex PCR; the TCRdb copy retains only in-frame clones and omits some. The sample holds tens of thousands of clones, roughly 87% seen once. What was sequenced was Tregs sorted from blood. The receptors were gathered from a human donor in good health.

CDR3 nucleotide sequence: TGTGCCAGCAGGCCGACAGGGGTCTATGGCTACACCTTC. This codes for CASRPTGVYGYTF. The genes are TRBV27 and TRBJ1-2, with 8 bases lining up with TRBD1. CDR3 length: 13 residues. The junction had 4 bases not matched to a gene; V was cut back by 6 bases and J by 4 bases. Germline CDR1 reads MNHEY; CDR2 reads SMNVEV (reference sequence).

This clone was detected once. The CDR3 is CSVQSLNEQFF. CDR3 bases: TGCAGCGTCCAATCCCTAAATGAGCAGTTCTTC. The chain couples TRBV29-1 to TRBJ2-1; no clear D. CDR1 and CDR2 (germline): SQVTM, ANQGSEA. The length of the CDR3 is 11 residues. Trimming shortened V by 6 bases and J by 7 bases, and 10 bases separated the two germline ends.

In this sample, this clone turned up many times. The CDR3 DNA is TGCGCCAGCAGCTCTCACGAGCTCGGAAACACCATATATTTT. The encoded protein is CASSSHELGNTIYF. The V call is TRBV5-1, the J call TRBJ1-3; D not resolved. CDR1 SGHRS and CDR2 YFSETQ come from the germline V gene. V was shortened by 3 bases and J by 4 bases, with 11 bases between the two germline ends. The CDR3 is 14 residues long.

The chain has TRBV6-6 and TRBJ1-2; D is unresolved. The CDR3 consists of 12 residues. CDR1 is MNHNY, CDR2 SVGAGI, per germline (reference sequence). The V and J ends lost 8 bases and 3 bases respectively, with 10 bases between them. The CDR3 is CASAASDYGYTF. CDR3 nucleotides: TGTGCCAGCGCTGCCAGTGACTATGGCTACACCTTC.

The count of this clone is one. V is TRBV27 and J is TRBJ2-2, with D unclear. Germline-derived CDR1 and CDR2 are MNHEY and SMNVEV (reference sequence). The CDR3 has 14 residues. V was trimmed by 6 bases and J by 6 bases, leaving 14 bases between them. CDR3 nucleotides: TGTGCCAGCAGCGGACGCACGACGGCCGGGGAGCTGTTTTTT. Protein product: CASSGRTTAGELFF.

The CDR3 region has the DNA TGCGCCAGCAGCTCCCGGGACAGGGGTCATGAGCAGTTCTTC. It codes for CASSSRDRGHEQFF. The gene calls are TRBV4-1 and TRBJ2-1; 10 bases align to TRBD1. The CDR3 is 14 amino acids. The V gene end was trimmed by 5 bases and the J gene end by 8 bases; junction bases not matched to a gene: 6. In germline, CDR1 is MGHRA, CDR2 YSYEKL.

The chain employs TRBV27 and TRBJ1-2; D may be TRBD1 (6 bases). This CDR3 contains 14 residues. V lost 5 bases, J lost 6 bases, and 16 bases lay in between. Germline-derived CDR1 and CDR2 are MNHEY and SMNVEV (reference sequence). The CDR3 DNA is TGTGCCAGCAGTCGGGCCACTAACAGGGATGGCTACACCTTC. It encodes CASSRATNRDGYTF.

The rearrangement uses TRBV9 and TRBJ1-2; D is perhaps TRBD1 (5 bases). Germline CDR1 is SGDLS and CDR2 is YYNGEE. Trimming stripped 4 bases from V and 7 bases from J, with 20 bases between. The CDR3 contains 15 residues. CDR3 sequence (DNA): TGTGCCAGCAGCCCCCCCCCGGCAGGGTGGGTTGGCTACACCTTC. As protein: CASSPPPAGWVGYTF. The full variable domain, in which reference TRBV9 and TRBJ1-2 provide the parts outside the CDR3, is DSGVTQTPKHLITATGQRVTLRCSPRSGDLSVYWYQQSLDQGLQFLIQYYNGEERAKGNILERFSAQQFPDLHSELNLSSLELGDSALYFCASSPPPAGWVGYTFGSGTRLTVV.

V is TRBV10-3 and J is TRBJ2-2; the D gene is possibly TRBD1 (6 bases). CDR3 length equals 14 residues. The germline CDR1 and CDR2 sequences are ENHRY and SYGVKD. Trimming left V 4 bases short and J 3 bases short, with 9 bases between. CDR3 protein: CAISAQGDTGELFF. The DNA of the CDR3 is TGTGCCATCAGTGCACAGGGTGACACCGGGGAGCTGTTTTTT.

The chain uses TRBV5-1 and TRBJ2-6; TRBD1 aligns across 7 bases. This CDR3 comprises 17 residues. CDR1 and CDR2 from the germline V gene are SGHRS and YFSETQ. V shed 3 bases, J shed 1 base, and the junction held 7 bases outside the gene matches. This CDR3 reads CASSSYRGSSGANVLTF. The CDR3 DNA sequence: TGCGCCAGCAGCTCTTACAGGGGTTCATCTGGGGCCAACGTCCTGACTTTC.

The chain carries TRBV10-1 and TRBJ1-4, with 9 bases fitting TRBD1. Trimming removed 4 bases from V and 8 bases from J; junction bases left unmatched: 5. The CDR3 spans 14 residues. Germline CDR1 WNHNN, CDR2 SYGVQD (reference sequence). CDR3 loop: CASSAGTGQEKLFF. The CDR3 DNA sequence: TGCGCCAGCAGTGCCGGGACAGGGCAGGAAAAACTGTTTTTT.

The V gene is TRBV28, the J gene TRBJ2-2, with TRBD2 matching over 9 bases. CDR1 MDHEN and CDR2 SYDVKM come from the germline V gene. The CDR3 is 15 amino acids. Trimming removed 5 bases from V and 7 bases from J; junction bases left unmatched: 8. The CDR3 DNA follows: TGTGCCAGCAGTAAACCAGCGGGGGGAGTCGGGGAGCTGTTTTTT. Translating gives CASSKPAGGVGELFF. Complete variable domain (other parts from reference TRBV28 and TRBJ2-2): DVKVTQSSRYLVKRTGEKVFLECVQDMDHENMFWYRQDPGLGLRLIYFSYDVKMKEKGDIPEGYSVSREKKERFSLILESASTNQTSMYLCASSKPAGGVGELFFGEGSRLTVL.

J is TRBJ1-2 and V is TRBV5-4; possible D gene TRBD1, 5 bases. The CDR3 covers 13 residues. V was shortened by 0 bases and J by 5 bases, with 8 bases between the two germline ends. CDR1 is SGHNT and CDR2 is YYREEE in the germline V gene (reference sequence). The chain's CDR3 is CASSLDRMYGYTF. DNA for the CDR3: TGTGCCAGCAGCTTGGACAGGATGTATGGCTACACCTTC.

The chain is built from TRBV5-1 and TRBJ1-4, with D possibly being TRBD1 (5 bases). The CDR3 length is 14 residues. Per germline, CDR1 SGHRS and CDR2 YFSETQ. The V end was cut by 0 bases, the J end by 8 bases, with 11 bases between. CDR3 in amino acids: CASSLDGHLEKLFF. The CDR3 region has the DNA TGCGCCAGCAGCTTGGATGGACACCTAGAAAAACTGTTTTTT.

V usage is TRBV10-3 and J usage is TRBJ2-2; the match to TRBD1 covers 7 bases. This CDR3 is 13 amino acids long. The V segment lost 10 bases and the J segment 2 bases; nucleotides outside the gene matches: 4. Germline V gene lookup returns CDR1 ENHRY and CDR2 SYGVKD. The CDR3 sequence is CARRQGNTGELFF. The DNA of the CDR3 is TGTGCCAGGCGACAGGGCAACACCGGGGAGCTGTTTTTT.

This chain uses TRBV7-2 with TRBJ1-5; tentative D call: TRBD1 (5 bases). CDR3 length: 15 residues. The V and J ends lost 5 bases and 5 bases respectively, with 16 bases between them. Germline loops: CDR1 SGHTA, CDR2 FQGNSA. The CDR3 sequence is CASSPRSGDHQPQHF. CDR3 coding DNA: TGTGCCAGCAGCCCCCGCTCGGGGGATCATCAGCCCCAGCATTTT.

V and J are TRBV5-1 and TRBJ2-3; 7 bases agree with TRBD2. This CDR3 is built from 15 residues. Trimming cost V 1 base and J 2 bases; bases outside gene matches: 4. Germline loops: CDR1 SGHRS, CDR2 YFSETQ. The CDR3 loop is CASSLYRGDTDTQYF. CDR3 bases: TGCGCCAGCAGCTTGTATCGGGGGGACACAGATACGCAGTATTTT. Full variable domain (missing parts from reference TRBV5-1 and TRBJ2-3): KAGVTQTPRYLIKTRGQQVTLSCSPISGHRSVSWYQQTPGQGLQFLFEYFSETQRNKGNFPGRFSGRQFSNSRSEMNVSTLELGDSALYLCASSLYRGDTDTQYFGPGTRLTVL.

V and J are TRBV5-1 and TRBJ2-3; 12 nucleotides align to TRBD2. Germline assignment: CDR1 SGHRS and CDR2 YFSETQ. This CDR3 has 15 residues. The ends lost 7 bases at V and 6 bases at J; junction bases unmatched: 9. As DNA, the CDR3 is TGCGCCAGCGGAACCCTAGCGGGGGGGCCTGATACGCAGTATTTT. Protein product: CASGTLAGGPDTQYF.